This T cell receptor beta chain was sequenced for a study of early T cells in non-severe SARS-CoV-2 infection. In the library, individual cDNA molecules carried attached unique molecular identifiers. MiXCR, run by TCRdb on the 5' RACE reads, gives a single entry per CDR3 protein. The table shows around 75,000 distinct CDR3 sequences, with 9.5% occurring only once. The CDR3 sequence is 17 residues long. CDR1 SNHLY and CDR2 FYNNEI come from the germline V gene. The V end lost 2 bases, the J end lost 1 base, and 17 bases lay between the germline ends. This clonotype showed up just a few times. Its antigen is undetermined. Study-level results: VDJdb matches were skewed toward anti-spike CD8 T cell responses.

The specimen sequenced was whole blood. The V gene is TRBV2, the J gene TRBJ1-1, with no clear D. The origin of this receptor is an adult who was a healthcare worker with PCR-confirmed SARS-CoV-2 infection or an uninfected control (not recorded which). CDR3 DNA: TGTGCCAGCAGTGAACACCCGGATGGGAGTGGGAACACTGAAGCTTTCTTT. This gives the protein CASSEHPDGSGNTEAFF.